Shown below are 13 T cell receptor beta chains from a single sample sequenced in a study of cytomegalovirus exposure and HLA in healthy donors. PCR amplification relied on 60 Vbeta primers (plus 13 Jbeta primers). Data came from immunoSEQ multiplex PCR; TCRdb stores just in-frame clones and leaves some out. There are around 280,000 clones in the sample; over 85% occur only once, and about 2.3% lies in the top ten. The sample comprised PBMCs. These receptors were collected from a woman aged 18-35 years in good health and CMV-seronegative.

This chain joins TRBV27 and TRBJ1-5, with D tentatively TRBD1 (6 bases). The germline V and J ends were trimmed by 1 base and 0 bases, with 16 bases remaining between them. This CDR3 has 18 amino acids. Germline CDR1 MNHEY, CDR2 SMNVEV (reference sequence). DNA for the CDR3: TGTGCCAGCAGTTTATGGGGTTGGTACAGGGATAGCAATCAGCCCCAGCATTTT. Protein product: CASSLWGWYRDSNQPQHF.

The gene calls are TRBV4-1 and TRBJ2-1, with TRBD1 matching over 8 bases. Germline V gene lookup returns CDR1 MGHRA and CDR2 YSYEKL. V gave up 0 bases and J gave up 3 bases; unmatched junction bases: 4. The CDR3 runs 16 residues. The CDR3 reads CASSQDLGTGYNEQFF. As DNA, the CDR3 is TGCGCCAGCAGCCAAGATCTCGGGACAGGCTACAATGAGCAGTTCTTC.

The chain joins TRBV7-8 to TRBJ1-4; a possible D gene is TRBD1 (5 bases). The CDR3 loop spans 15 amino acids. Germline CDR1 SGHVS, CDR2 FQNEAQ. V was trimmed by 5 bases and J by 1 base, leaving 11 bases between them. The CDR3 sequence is CASSGVGGTNEKLFF. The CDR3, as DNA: TGTGCCAGCAGCGGCGTGGGGGGAACTAATGAAAAACTGTTTTTT.

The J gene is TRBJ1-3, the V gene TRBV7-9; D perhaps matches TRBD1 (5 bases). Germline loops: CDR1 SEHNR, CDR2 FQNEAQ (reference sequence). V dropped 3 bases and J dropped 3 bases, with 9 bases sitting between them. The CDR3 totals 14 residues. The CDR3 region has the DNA TGTGCCAGCAGCTTCCCAGGGCGTGGAAACACCATATATTTT. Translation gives CASSFPGRGNTIYF.

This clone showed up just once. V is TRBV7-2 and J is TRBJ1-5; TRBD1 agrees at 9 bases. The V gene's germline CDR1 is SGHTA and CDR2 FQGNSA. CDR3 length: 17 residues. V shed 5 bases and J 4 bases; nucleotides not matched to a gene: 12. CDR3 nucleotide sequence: TGTGCCAGCAGCACACCGTCGGGACAGGGTGGAAATCAGCCCCAGCATTTT. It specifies CASSTPSGQGGNQPQHF.

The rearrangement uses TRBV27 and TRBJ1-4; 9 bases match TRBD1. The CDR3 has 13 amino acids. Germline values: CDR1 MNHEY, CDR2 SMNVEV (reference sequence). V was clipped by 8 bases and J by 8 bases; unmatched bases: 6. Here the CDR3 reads CASGQGLREKLFF. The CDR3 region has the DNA TGTGCCAGCGGACAGGGGCTGAGAGAAAAACTGTTTTTT.

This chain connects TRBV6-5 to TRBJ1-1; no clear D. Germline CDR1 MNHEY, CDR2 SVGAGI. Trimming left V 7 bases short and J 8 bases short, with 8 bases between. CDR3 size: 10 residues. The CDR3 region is CASIGGEAFF. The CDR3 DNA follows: TGTGCCAGCATTGGCGGCGAAGCTTTCTTT.

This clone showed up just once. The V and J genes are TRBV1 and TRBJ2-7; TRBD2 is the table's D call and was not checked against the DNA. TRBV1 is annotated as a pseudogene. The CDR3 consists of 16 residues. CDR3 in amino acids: CTSSQVSTSGGYEQYF. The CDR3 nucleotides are TGCACCAGCAGCCAAGTATCGACTAGCGGGGGCTACGAGCAGTACTTC.

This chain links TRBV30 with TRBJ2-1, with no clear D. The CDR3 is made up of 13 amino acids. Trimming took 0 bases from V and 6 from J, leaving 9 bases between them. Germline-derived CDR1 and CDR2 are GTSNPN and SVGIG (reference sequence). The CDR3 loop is CAWSVGHRNEQFF. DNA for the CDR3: TGTGCCTGGAGTGTGGGCCACCGCAATGAGCAGTTCTTC.

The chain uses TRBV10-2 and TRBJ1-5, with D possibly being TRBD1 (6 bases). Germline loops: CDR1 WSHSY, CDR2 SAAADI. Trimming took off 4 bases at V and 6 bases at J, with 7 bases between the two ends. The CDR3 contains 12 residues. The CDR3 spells CASSARGQPQHF. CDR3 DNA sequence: TGCGCCAGCAGTGCCAGGGGTCAGCCCCAGCATTTT.

In nucleotides, the CDR3 is TGTGCCAGCAGCGTTTCTACAGGGGGTGCAGGCACTGAAGCTTTCTTT. It specifies CASSVSTGGAGTEAFF. The chain uses TRBV9 and TRBJ1-1; TRBD1 aligns across 8 bases. Germline lookup yields CDR1 SGDLS and CDR2 YYNGEE. This CDR3 comprises 16 residues. With V trimmed by 2 bases and J by 4 bases, 10 bases remained unmatched.

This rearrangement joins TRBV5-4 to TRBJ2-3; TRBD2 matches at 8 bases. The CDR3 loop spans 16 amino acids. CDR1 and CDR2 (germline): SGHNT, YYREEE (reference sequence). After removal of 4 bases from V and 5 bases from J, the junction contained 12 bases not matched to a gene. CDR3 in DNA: TGTGCCAGCAGCCCTGGGGGGGGACTAGTCCGAGATACGCAGTATTTT. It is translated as CASSPGGGLVRDTQYF.

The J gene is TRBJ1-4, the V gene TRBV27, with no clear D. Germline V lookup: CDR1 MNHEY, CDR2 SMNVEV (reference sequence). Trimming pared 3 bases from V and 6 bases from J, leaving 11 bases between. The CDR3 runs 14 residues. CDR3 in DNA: TGTGCCAGCAGTTTTGCCGGGATGGATGAAAAACTGTTTTTT. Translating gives CASSFAGMDEKLFF.